This T cell receptor (beta chain) was captured by sequencing in a study of T cell responses to AZD1222 COVID-19 vaccine (dated by TCRdb to about 2021). Background on the whole study: A total of around 240 trial participants underwent TCR sequencing, of whom about 200 had received two doses of AZD1222 and about 25 had received two doses of the MenACWY control vaccine. Trial participants were enrolled by age into subgroups of 18-55, 56-69 and 70-plus years, and around 140, 26 and 57 TCR-sequenced participants, respectively, were included in these subgroups.

Trimming costs V 0 bases and J 1 base, and their ends lie 9 bases apart. From its cysteine to its phenylalanine, the CDR3 spans 15 amino acids. Just the 45-base CDR3 DNA is kept, in frame starting at base 1. CDR1 and CDR2 were assigned from the germline V gene (reference sequence) as LGHDT and YNNKEL. What the time point label conveys for this sample: about 28 days (+/-7) after the second vaccine dose. AZD1222 recipients with second doses at about 4 weeks or about 12 weeks were pooled, because spike-specific TCR depth and breadth did not differ between schedules. Vaccinee samples were obtained from the UK trials COV001 and COV002, which included a single-blind randomized controlled phase 2/3 trial of AZD1222 (ChAdOx1 nCoV-19) in healthy adults. For TCRbeta chain sequencing, PBMC samples were collected from trial participants at day 0 and at day 28 after the second dose. A word on this clone: It lacks a known antigen. It has no much larger one-base neighbor in the sample; base qualities were not kept.

The CDR3 regions of human TCRbeta chains were subjected to immunosequencing. On the authors' methods: Repertoire TCRs were matched against a reference library of SARS-CoV-2-specific TCRs generated with the MIRA antigen-specificity platform. Breadth was defined as the fraction of unique TCRs that were SARS-CoV-2-associated, and depth was defined as the fraction of total T cells that were SARS-CoV-2-associated. Using the MIRA data, every spike-specific TCR was mapped to the spike region that the TCR reacted to and assigned to either a CD4 or a CD8 class. Log10-transformed breadth and depth values were compared by one-way ANOVA with Sidak's multiple comparisons tests. TCRdb's version of the immuneACCESS table is confined to in-frame rearrangements and falls short of the full clone set. An unresolved V gene accounts for under half of the shortfall where checked; the remainder is of unknown origin. Clone size and V and J calls were adopted from that table, with D and trimming inferred from the DNA. Recorded for this sample are over 150,000 clones; approximately 86% of them occurred a single time. Clones ranked in the top ten supply around a tenth of the sample.

The paper's findings and limits, for the study overall: Only five to seven AZD1222 recipients were SARS-CoV-2 seropositive at baseline, limiting conclusions about previously exposed vaccinees. Most participants were white British and females outnumbered males, and the authors suggested that clonal diversity may have been underestimated. Because no day 14 peak-response samples were available, repertoires were characterized only after the peak T cell response. A significant rise in spike-specific TCR breadth and depth was observed after two AZD1222 doses relative to day 0 and relative to MenACWY recipients. The vaccine-associated CD4 TCRs covered the entire spike protein, and the dominant responses fell in regions 160-218 and 743-854. In the small 56-69-year group, the increase in depth fell short of significance, most likely because of low power. Reportedly, close to half of the unique spike-specific TCRs recognized epitopes lying outside the regions that are mutated in the B.1.351 and B.1.1.7 variants.

Here the chain combines TRBV3-1 (or the pseudogene TRBV3-2) and TRBJ2-5, and the D gene may be TRBD2, 5 bases matching. The sequences come from peripheral blood, collected 28 days after the second AZD1222 dose. The sequence came from an adult who received the AZD1222 COVID-19 vaccine. The CDR3 is CASSQDAGPQETQYF. Read as DNA, the sequence is TGTGCCAGCAGCCAAGATGCGGGTCCCCAAGAGACCCAGTACTTC.